The 27 T cell receptor beta chains presented below share a single source sample, sequenced in a study of T cell repertoires in cytomegalovirus infection. MiXCR, applied by TCRdb to the reads, yields one record per CDR3 protein. The table records 170,000 or so distinct CDR3 sequences, around 14% of them present only once. The sample was PBMCs. The receptors come from a human donor in good health (CMV status not recorded). Some clones in this sample may be carry-over from other donors' samples.

This clonotype was observed a handful of times. The chain carries TRBV5-6 and TRBJ2-5, with no clear D. Germline V gives CDR1 SGHDT, CDR2 YYEEEE. Trimming stripped 2 bases from V and 4 bases from J, with 9 bases between. The CDR3 spans 13 residues. The CDR3 here is CASSFPGRETQYF. The DNA of the CDR3 is TGTGCCAGCAGCTTCCCAGGAAGAGAGACCCAGTACTTC.

CDR3 nucleotide sequence: TGTGCCAGCAGCCTGTCGGTTGGGGATCAGCCCCAGCATTTT. This codes for CASSLSVGDQPQHF. The chain links TRBV27 to TRBJ1-5, with D uncertain. Between the trimmed V and J ends, which lost 6 bases and 5 bases, there was a span of 14 bases. The V gene's germline CDR1 is MNHEY and CDR2 SMNVEV (reference sequence). This CDR3 is built from 14 residues.

This clonotype appeared many times. V usage is TRBV6-2 or TRBV6-3 and J usage is TRBJ2-2, with TRBD1 identical over 7 bases. With 6 bases clipped from V and 2 bases from J, the junction kept 6 bases outside the gene matches. The CDR3 spans 15 residues. Germline V CDR1 and CDR2: MNHEY, SVGEGT. CDR3: CASRGRGGNTGELFF. In DNA, the CDR3 is TGTGCCAGCAGGGGACGAGGGGGCAACACCGGGGAGCTGTTTTTT.

Many counts were recorded for this clonotype. The V and J genes are TRBV7-2 and TRBJ2-3, with 7 bases matching TRBD1. The trim removed 11 bases at V and 2 bases at J, leaving 10 bases unmatched. Germline V CDR1 and CDR2: SGHTA, FQGNSA. This CDR3 region has 14 residues. DNA for the CDR3: TGTGCCTCCAGCTGGACAGGCCCCACAGATACGCAGTATTTT. Translation gives CASSWTGPTDTQYF.

V and J are TRBV28 and TRBJ2-5; D ambiguous. This CDR3 has 15 amino acids. The germline V and J ends were trimmed by 5 bases and 1 base, with 14 bases remaining between them. Per germline, CDR1 MDHEN and CDR2 SYDVKM. As DNA, the CDR3 is TGTGCCAGCAGTGCCGCGGCAATGGCCCAAGAGACCCAGTACTTC. Translation gives CASSAAAMAQETQYF. Supplemented by reference TRBV28 and TRBJ2-5, the full variable domain reads DVKVTQSSRYLVKRTGEKVFLECVQDMDHENMFWYRQDPGLGLRLIYFSYDVKMKEKGDIPEGYSVSREKKERFSLILESASTNQTSMYLCASSAAAMAQETQYFGPGTRLLVL.

This clonotype was counted between two and nine times. The rearrangement uses TRBV7-4 and TRBJ2-1; 10 bases align to TRBD2. The CDR3 runs to 20 residues. CDR1 and CDR2 from the germline V gene are SGHVT and SQSDAQ. J was trimmed by 0 bases and V by 3 bases; bases with no gene match: 14. For the CDR3, the DNA is TGTGCCAGCAGCTTTCGTTCGGGGCTAGCGGGAGAAGGCTCCTACAATGAGCAGTTCTTC. The encoded protein is CASSFRSGLAGEGSYNEQFF. Full variable domain (missing parts from reference TRBV7-4 and TRBJ2-1): GAGVSQSPRYKVAKRGRDVALRCDSISGHVTLYWYRQTLGQGSEVLTYSQSDAQRDKSGRPSGRFSAERPERSVSTLKIQRTEQGDSAVYLCASSFRSGLAGEGSYNEQFFGPGTRLTVL.

This clonotype was found many times. This chain connects TRBV18 to TRBJ1-1; no definite D call. V was shortened by 2 bases and J by 1 base, with 5 bases between the two germline ends. The CDR3 totals 13 residues. CDR1 is KGHSH and CDR2 is LQKENI in the germline V gene. This CDR3 is CASSPDENTEAFF. CDR3 bases: TGTGCCAGCTCACCAGATGAGAACACTGAAGCTTTCTTT. Full variable domain (remainder filled in from reference TRBV18 and TRBJ1-1): NAGVMQNPRHLVRRRGQEARLRCSPMKGHSHVYWYRQLPEEGLKFMVYLQKENIIDESGMPKERFSAEFPKEGPSILRIQQVVRGDSAAYFCASSPDENTEAFFGQGTRLTVV.

This clonotype was seen a few times. The CDR3 coding sequence is TGCAGCGCGGGGGTAGGGCCAAAAGAAGCTTTCTTT. Protein product: CSAGVGPKEAFF. The V and J genes are TRBV29-1 and TRBJ1-1; D perhaps matches TRBD1 (5 bases). V lost 7 bases and J lost 8, with 17 bases in between. Germline-derived CDR1 and CDR2 are SQVTM and ANQGSEA. There are 12 residues in the CDR3.

This clonotype was seen many times. CDR3 loop: CSARHGRGETQYF. In DNA form, the CDR3 reads TGCAGTGCTAGACACGGAAGAGGGGAGACCCAGTACTTC. The chain recombines TRBV20-1 with TRBJ2-5; weak D call: TRBD2 (5 bases). Germline-derived CDR1 and CDR2 are DFQATT and SNEGSKA (reference sequence). The V gene lost 2 bases and the J gene lost 5 bases, with 12 bases spanning the gap. The CDR3 is made up of 13 amino acids.

This clonotype was seen only a few times. Here the CDR3 DNA reads TGTGCCAGCAGTGATACGGACACCTACGAGCAGTACTTC. Its protein is CASSDTDTYEQYF. The V and J genes are TRBV27 and TRBJ2-7; tentative D call: TRBD1 (5 bases). CDR3 length: 13 residues. V lost 5 bases, J lost 2 bases, and 10 bases lay in between. In germline, CDR1 is MNHEY, CDR2 SMNVEV (reference sequence).

This clonotype was detected many times. The rearrangement links TRBV7-2 to TRBJ1-2; 11 bases match TRBD1. There are 14 residues in the CDR3. Unmatched junction bases numbered 4, after V lost 5 bases and J lost 5 bases. Germline V CDR1 and CDR2: SGHTA, FQGNSA. The CDR3 loop reads CASSPGQGGYGYTF. The CDR3 nucleotides read TGTGCCAGCAGCCCGGGACAGGGGGGGTATGGCTACACCTTC.

This clonotype has ten or more counts. The gene calls are TRBV7-3 and TRBJ1-1; TRBD1 is a possible D gene (5 bases). This CDR3 region has 14 residues. The V gene lost 4 bases and the J gene lost 5 bases, with 14 bases spanning the gap. The germline V gene encodes CDR1 SGHTA and CDR2 FQGTGA. This CDR3 is CASSYTGGTTEAFF. The DNA of the CDR3 is TGTGCCAGCAGCTATACAGGCGGCACTACTGAAGCTTTCTTT.

The chain carries TRBV5-6 and TRBJ2-3, with a tentative D call TRBD2 (6 bases). Trimming took 6 bases from V and 3 from J, leaving 20 bases between them. The CDR3 is made up of 16 amino acids. Looked up from germline, CDR1 is SGHDT and CDR2 is YYEEEE. CDR3 bases: TGTGCCAGCACCCCAGTCGGGAGCCGAACTACAGATACGCAGTATTTT. It yields the protein CASTPVGSRTTDTQYF.

The chain recombines TRBV3-1 with TRBJ2-6, with 10 bases matching TRBD1. Germline CDR1 is LGHDT and CDR2 is YNNKEL (reference sequence). Germline trimming cut 1 base from V and 13 bases from J; bases unmatched to any gene: 7. The CDR3 loop spans 15 amino acids. The CDR3 is CASSQAMTGGRVLTF. Here the CDR3 DNA reads TGTGCCAGCAGCCAAGCCATGACAGGGGGCAGAGTCCTGACTTTC.

The sample holds a few counts of this clonotype. This chain uses TRBV4-2 with TRBJ2-3; D possibly corresponds to TRBD2 (6 bases). Trimming stripped 1 base from V and 2 bases from J, with 10 bases between. Per germline, CDR1 LGHNA and CDR2 YNFKEQ. This CDR3 has 15 residues. DNA for the CDR3: TGTGCCAGCAGCCAAGGAACGGGAGACACAGATACGCAGTATTTT. Protein: CASSQGTGDTDTQYF.

The table lists this clonotype with a few counts. The V and J genes are TRBV20-1 and TRBJ1-2, with D unresolved. The CDR3 is made up of 10 amino acids. Trimming removed 5 bases from V and 8 bases from J, with 9 bases in between. Germline CDR1 is DFQATT and CDR2 is SNEGSKA (reference sequence). Here the CDR3 reads CSASTRGYTF. The DNA of the CDR3 is TGCAGTGCTTCTACGAGGGGCTACACCTTC.

In its sample, this clonotype was seen many times. The chain carries TRBV12-3 or TRBV12-4 and TRBJ2-3; D is unresolved. This CDR3 region has 13 residues. The V and J ends lost 3 bases and 2 bases respectively, with 6 bases between them. This CDR3 reads CASSFQVTDTQYF. The CDR3 DNA sequence: TGTGCCAGCAGTTTCCAGGTCACAGATACGCAGTATTTT.

The V call is TRBV19, the J call TRBJ2-6; D not certain. Trimming stripped 1 base from V and 0 bases from J, with 1 base between. CDR1 is LNHDA and CDR2 is SQIVND in the germline V gene (reference sequence). The CDR3 is 14 amino acids. The CDR3 DNA reads as TGTGCCAGTAGTATAGCCTCTGGGGCCAACGTCCTGACTTTC. This gives the protein CASSIASGANVLTF.

This clonotype showed up just a few times. This sequence joins TRBV6-2 or TRBV6-3 and TRBJ2-4; D may be TRBD1 (5 bases). V was cut by 2 bases and J by 2 bases, with 7 bases left in between. Germline V CDR1 and CDR2: MNHEY, SVGEGT. This CDR3 is 14 amino acids long. The DNA for the CDR3 is TGTGCCAGCAGTTACGACAGCTCCAAAAACATTCAGTACTTC. This encodes CASSYDSSKNIQYF.

For this clonotype: Since a much larger clone is just one base distant, this may be a read error. The conserved final phenylalanine or tryptophan is absent from the CDR3, which likely points to a read error. V usage is TRBV14 and J usage is TRBJ1-1; tentative D call: TRBD1 (6 bases). There are 14 residues in the CDR3. The V and J ends lost 1 base and 4 bases respectively, with 10 bases between them. Germline assignment: CDR1 SGHDN and CDR2 FVKESK. Written as DNA, the CDR3 is TGTGCCAGCAGCCAAGTGGGGGCCGTCACTGAAGCTTTCTCT. Translating it yields CASSQVGAVTEAFS.

This chain links TRBV3-1 with TRBJ1-2, with a possible D match to TRBD1 (5 bases). Germline V gene sequence: CDR1 LGHDT, CDR2 YNNKEL (reference sequence). V lost 3 bases, J lost 3 bases, and 20 bases lay in between. The CDR3 loop spans 17 amino acids. The CDR3 region has the DNA TGTGCCAGCAGCCAGGGCACCTCAGGGCATGGGGACTATGGCTACACCTTC. It specifies CASSQGTSGHGDYGYTF.

The chain has TRBV5-4 and TRBJ2-2, with a weak D call TRBD1 (6 bases). CDR1 is SGHNT and CDR2 is YYREEE in the germline V gene (reference sequence). V was cut by 4 bases and J by 4 bases, with 11 bases left in between. The CDR3 has 14 residues. The CDR3 loop is CASSPGQLTGELFF. In DNA form, the CDR3 reads TGTGCCAGCAGCCCCGGACAGCTCACCGGGGAGCTGTTTTTT.

The rearrangement uses TRBV29-1 and TRBJ2-7; TRBD1 might be the D (5 bases). The CDR3 runs to 11 residues. In germline, CDR1 is SQVTM, CDR2 ANQGSEA. Trimming took 4 bases from V and 6 from J, leaving 10 bases between them. The CDR3 sequence: CSVGTRGEQYF. The CDR3 nucleotides read TGCAGCGTTGGCACAAGGGGCGAGCAGTACTTC.

This clonotype was counted many times. The chain combines TRBV18 with TRBJ2-2; possibly TRBD1 for D (5 bases). Germline values: CDR1 KGHSH, CDR2 LQKENI. With 1 base removed from V and 3 bases from J, the gap between germline ends came to 9 bases. This CDR3 has 15 residues. CDR3 nucleotide sequence: TGTGCCAGCTCACCACGCAGCAGGGACACCGGGGAGCTGTTTTTT. It encodes CASSPRSRDTGELFF.

This clonotype was picked up many times. The chain has TRBV12-3 or TRBV12-4 and TRBJ2-3; D is ambiguous. The CDR3 has 15 residues. V was trimmed by 1 base and J by 6 bases, leaving 14 bases between them. CDR3 DNA sequence: TGTGCCAGCAGTTTAGATACGAAAAGGGTGGATACGCAGTATTTT. It specifies CASSLDTKRVDTQYF.

Concerning this clonotype: Just one base apart from a much larger clone, this may be a read error. This chain links TRBV2 with TRBJ1-1, with D uncertain. Germline CDR1 is SNHLY and CDR2 is FYNNEI. This CDR3 contains 14 residues. CDR3 in DNA: TGTGTCAGTACCGAAGGGCCGCTGAACACTGAAGCTTTCTTT. The encoded protein is CVSTEGPLNTEAFF.

This clonotype showed up just a few times. The rearrangement joins TRBV5-1 to TRBJ2-7; D is possibly TRBD2 (5 bases). This CDR3 contains 15 residues. The V gene's germline CDR1 is SGHRS and CDR2 YFSETQ. The V and J ends lost 0 bases and 0 bases respectively, with 10 bases between them. The CDR3 DNA sequence: TGCGCCAGCAGCTTGGGAGGGAAGAGCTCCTACGAGCAGTACTTC. Protein sequence: CASSLGGKSSYEQYF.